Included here is one TCR beta chain sequence, with context. The data stem from a study of blood T cell repertoires in COVID-19. Study in general: The cDNA or gDNA used as material had been derived from T cells, B-cell-depleted T cells, or PBMCs.

Per the original methods: Scientists estimated how many nucleated cells there were by amplifying reference gene primers. Measured with immunoSEQ multiplex PCR; TCRdb has only the in-frame clones, and not every one. V, J and clone size are those of that table, while D and trimming were read from the DNA. The table lists 70,000 or so clones, around 85% of them singletons. Germline CDR1 reads KGHSH; CDR2 reads LQKENI. The CDR3 length is 14 residues. Trimming removed 6 bases at V and 5 bases at J, with 16 bases between. The clonotype originates from a woman older than 75 with active or convalescent COVID-19. The sample taken for sequencing was peripheral blood. The chain links TRBV18 to TRBJ2-5, with TRBD2 as a possible D gene (6 bases). The CDR3 is CASSQRGNGETQYF. The CDR3 nucleotides read TGTGCCAGCTCCCAACGGGGGAATGGCGAGACCCAGTACTTC.